This record looks at one T cell receptor beta chain sequence and its context. This CDR3 spans 16 amino acids. Germline values: CDR1 LGHNA, CDR2 YNFKEQ. V dropped 0 bases and J dropped 5 bases, with 14 bases sitting between them. The data were obtained in a study of T cell responses to AZD1222 COVID-19 vaccine. Libraries were prepared by immunoSEQ multiplex PCR; TCRdb keeps only in-frame clonotypes and omits some of them. The sample lists some 150,000 clones, approximately 89% seen once, with 5.2% in the top ten. Sample: peripheral blood, taken on day 0 of AZD1222 vaccination. The chain couples TRBV4-2 to TRBJ1-5; D remains unclear. The sequence was collected from an adult in good health. CDR3 nucleotides: TGTGCCAGCAGCCAAGAGGTGCGGACTAAAGATCAGCCCCAGCATTTT. Its protein is CASSQEVRTKDQPQHF.